These 14 T cell receptor beta chains came from one sample sequenced in a study of T cell responses to AZD1222 COVID-19 vaccine. This table comes from immunoSEQ multiplex PCR, and its TCRdb copy is limited to in-frame clones, with some not included. The sample consists of 80,000 to 90,000 clones, roughly nine tenths of them appearing once. The source was peripheral blood, collected 28 days after the second AZD1222 dose. Receptors were obtained from an adult who received the AZD1222 COVID-19 vaccine.

This chain connects TRBV6-5 to TRBJ2-1; 9 bases are shared with TRBD2. The CDR3 is 15 amino acids. Trimming cost V 8 bases and J 10 bases; bases outside gene matches: 15. The germline V gene encodes CDR1 MNHEY and CDR2 SVGAGI. CDR3 protein: CASGKGLAGSREQFF. For the CDR3, the DNA is TGTGCCAGCGGCAAGGGACTAGCTGGCTCGCGGGAGCAGTTCTTC.

The chain recombines TRBV5-4 with TRBJ1-1; 8 positions match TRBD1. The length of the CDR3 is 16 residues. V was clipped by 0 bases and J by 4 bases; unmatched bases: 8. Germline CDR1 SGHNT, CDR2 YYREEE (reference sequence). CDR3 amino acids: CASSLGTGFRGTEAFF. Here the CDR3 DNA reads TGTGCCAGCAGCTTGGGGACAGGGTTCAGAGGCACTGAAGCTTTCTTT.

In this sample, this clone turned up a few times. The V call is TRBV5-1, the J call TRBJ2-7; no definite D call. The CDR3 contains 13 residues. The germline V and J ends were trimmed by 4 bases and 5 bases, with 13 bases remaining between them. Germline CDR1 and CDR2: SGHRS and YFSETQ. DNA for the CDR3: TGCGCCAGCAGCGGGGATTTCCAGGACGAGCAGTACTTC. Translation gives CASSGDFQDEQYF.

This chain connects TRBV7-7 to TRBJ1-1; D is unresolved. The ends were cut back, 2 bases at V and 0 bases at J, with 4 bases in the middle. Germline-derived CDR1 and CDR2 are SSHAT and FNYEAQ (reference sequence). This CDR3 comprises 13 residues. CDR3 residues: CASSLTLNTEAFF. The CDR3 nucleotides are TGTGCCAGCAGCTTAACTTTGAACACTGAAGCTTTCTTT.

The chain combines TRBV18 with TRBJ1-1; D call uncertain. The CDR3 has 12 residues. The V end lost 3 bases, the J end lost 1 base, and 3 bases lay between the germline ends. The V gene's germline CDR1 is KGHSH and CDR2 LQKENI. CDR3 region: CASSPTNTEAFF. CDR3 DNA: TGTGCCAGCTCACCGACGAACACTGAAGCTTTCTTT.

The rearrangement joins TRBV27 to TRBJ2-3; 10 nucleotides agree with TRBD1. Trimming removed 7 bases from V and 5 bases from J; junction bases left unmatched: 6. Germline CDR1 and CDR2: MNHEY and SMNVEV (reference sequence). The CDR3 contains 14 residues. The CDR3: CASKHGTGVDTQYF. CDR3 coding DNA: TGTGCCAGCAAACACGGGACAGGGGTAGATACGCAGTATTTT.

This clone came up once. V usage is TRBV19 and J usage is TRBJ2-2; D is unresolved. Germline loops: CDR1 LNHDA, CDR2 SQIVND (reference sequence). V gave up 6 bases and J gave up 7 bases, with 9 bases separating them. This CDR3 comprises 12 residues. In DNA, the CDR3 is TGTGCCAGTAGACGAGCCGGCGGGGAGCTGTTTTTT. Translating it yields CASRRAGGELFF.

This chain links TRBV14 with TRBJ1-2, with D unclear. The V and J ends lost 0 bases and 8 bases respectively, with 7 bases between them. Germline CDR1 reads SGHDN; CDR2 reads FVKESK. The CDR3 runs to 12 residues. The DNA of the CDR3 is TGTGCCAGCAGCCAAGATATCCGGGGCTACACCTTC. Translating gives CASSQDIRGYTF.

The V call is TRBV19, the J call TRBJ1-5; D gene uncertain. Germline V gene sequence: CDR1 LNHDA, CDR2 SQIVND (reference sequence). This CDR3 spans 17 amino acids. With 5 bases removed from V and 0 bases from J, the gap between germline ends came to 17 bases. The CDR3 sequence: CASSALWTDYSNQPQHF. The DNA of the CDR3 is TGTGCCAGTAGTGCCCTCTGGACGGATTATAGCAATCAGCCCCAGCATTTT. The full variable domain, in which reference TRBV19 and TRBJ1-5 provide the parts outside the CDR3, is DGGITQSPKYLFRKEGQNVTLSCEQNLNHDAMYWYRQDPGQGLRLIYYSQIVNDFQKGDIAEGYSVSREKKESFPLTVTSAQKNPTAFYLCASSALWTDYSNQPQHFGDGTRLSIL.

This chain uses TRBV5-1 with TRBJ2-7, with D possibly TRBD1 on 5 matching bases. This CDR3 region has 14 residues. Germline CDR1 is SGHRS and CDR2 is YFSETQ. V lost 2 bases to trimming and J lost 5 bases, with 14 bases between them. The CDR3 protein is CASSFGQPGNEQYF. The CDR3, as DNA: TGCGCCAGCAGCTTCGGCCAACCAGGGAACGAGCAGTACTTC.

The chain carries TRBV30 and TRBJ2-5; D gene ambiguous. CDR1 and CDR2 from the germline V gene are GTSNPN and SVGIG (reference sequence). CDR3 size: 13 residues. Trimming pared 3 bases from V and 5 bases from J, leaving 13 bases between. The CDR3 nucleotides read TGTGCCTGGAGGCCACCTATTCGGGAGACCCAGTACTTC. Protein sequence: CAWRPPIRETQYF.

The chain uses TRBV15 and TRBJ1-3; possible D gene TRBD1, 5 bases. The CDR3 spans 16 residues. Trimming left V 5 bases short and J 0 bases short, with 14 bases between. The germline gives CDR1 LNHNV, CDR2 YYDKDF (reference sequence). The DNA of the CDR3 is TGTGCCACCAGCTCAGGGCCCCTACACTCTGGAAACACCATATATTTT. Translation gives CATSSGPLHSGNTIYF.

The CDR3 sequence is CSASDSYSSGNTIYF. CDR3 coding DNA: TGCAGTGCTAGTGATTCATACAGCTCTGGAAACACCATATATTTT. This chain links TRBV20-1 with TRBJ1-3, with D unresolved. Germline lookup yields CDR1 DFQATT and CDR2 SNEGSKA (reference sequence). The CDR3 sequence is 15 residues long. Trimming cost V 3 bases and J 0 bases, with 12 bases left between them.

V and J are TRBV6-5 and TRBJ2-3; maybe TRBD2 (5 bases). The germline V and J ends were trimmed by 7 bases and 1 base, with 9 bases remaining between them. CDR3 length: 13 residues. Germline assignment: CDR1 MNHEY and CDR2 SVGAGI. The CDR3 sequence: CASKRVRTDTQYF. In nucleotides, the CDR3 is TGTGCCAGCAAGAGGGTCCGCACAGATACGCAGTATTTT.